A selection of T cell receptor beta chains follows, all from one sample in a study of blood T cells in healthy people across ages. Via MiXCR, TCRdb re-called the 5' RACE reads, giving one row per CDR3 protein. The data hold approximately 680,000 distinct CDR3 sequences, with about 32% observed a single time. Sequenced sample: blood. The receptors originated from a woman aged 80 or over in good health. Each CDR3 is given with its conserved first and last residue. A D gene is named only where the DNA matches it firmly. Size is stated for part of the rows, as once, few or many counts, or as a class when the clone is expanded.

TRBV18	TRBJ2-7	NA	many	TGTGCCAGCTCACCACCGTCCGGGGGCTCCTACGAGCAGTACTTC	CASSPPSGGSYEQYF
TRBV7-9	TRBJ1-4	NA	NA	TGTGCCAGCAGCCTTGGGACTGCTGCAACTAATGAAAAACTGTTTTTT	CASSLGTAATNEKLFF
TRBV13	TRBJ1-4	NA	many	TGTGCCAGCAGCTACAGGGTTGAAACTAATGAAAAACTGTTTTTT	CASSYRVETNEKLFF
TRBV25-1	TRBJ1-2	TRBD1	many	TGTGCCAGCAGTGAATTCCCAGGGGGTCCCTATGGCTACACCTTC	CASSEFPGGPYGYTF
TRBV12-5	TRBJ2-7	TRBD1	many	TGTGCTAGTGGTTTGGTACGTATGGGGACAGGTCCCTACGAGCAGTACTTC	CASGLVRMGTGPYEQYF
TRBV3-1	TRBJ1-1	NA	NA	TGTGCCAGCCTGGGACGGGGGATCACTGAAGCTTTCTTT	CASLGRGITEAFF
TRBV29-1	TRBJ2-1	TRBD2	NA	TGTAGCGCCACCGGACTAGCGGGGCAAGAGACCCAGTTCTTC	CSATGLAGQETQFF
TRBV6-1	TRBJ2-7	TRBD2	once	TGTGCCAGCAGTCTTGTGCGGGGGACCCTGGGCAATGAGCAGTACTTC	CASSLVRGTLGNEQYF
TRBV27	TRBJ1-2	NA	few	TGTGCCAGCAGTTTATATCAGGGACTCTCAGTTGGCTACACCTTC	CASSLYQGLSVGYTF
TRBV4-1	TRBJ1-2	TRBD1	NA	TGCGCCAGCAGCTTGCAGGGGGGAAGCTATGACTACACCTTC	CASSLQGGSYDYTF
TRBV5-6	TRBJ1-2	NA	NA	TGTGCCAGCAGCTTGTGGCTCTGGGGAACTTATGGCTACACCTTC	CASSLWLWGTYGYTF